Following are 31 T cell receptor beta chains from one sample sequenced in a study of cytotoxic CD8 clonotypes in ibrutinib-treated CLL. The protocol was immunoSEQ multiplex PCR, while the TCRdb copy is restricted to in-frame clones and leaves out a portion. The sample lists roughly 63,000 clones, around three fifths occurring once. Sequenced material: PBMCs, taken after 12 months of ibrutinib treatment. All receptors come from a human donor with chronic lymphocytic leukemia.

This clone was detected a few times. The rearrangement joins TRBV28 to TRBJ2-3; D is unclear. Per germline, CDR1 MDHEN and CDR2 SYDVKM. The CDR3 contains 12 residues. V was trimmed by 7 bases and J by 5 bases, leaving 10 bases between them. The CDR3 sequence is CASKGWIDTQYF. DNA for the CDR3: TGTGCCAGCAAAGGGTGGATAGATACGCAGTATTTT. Using reference TRBV28 and TRBJ2-3 for the parts outside the CDR3, the full variable domain is DVKVTQSSRYLVKRTGEKVFLECVQDMDHENMFWYRQDPGLGLRLIYFSYDVKMKEKGDIPEGYSVSREKKERFSLILESASTNQTSMYLCASKGWIDTQYFGPGTRLTVL.

The chain couples TRBV7-8 to TRBJ1-1; no clear D gene. The V and J ends lost 5 bases and 5 bases respectively, with 9 bases between them. The germline CDR1 and CDR2 sequences are SGHVS and FQNEAQ. The CDR3 consists of 12 residues. The CDR3 sequence is CASSPGWTEAFF. CDR3 bases: TGTGCCAGCAGCCCCGGGTGGACTGAAGCTTTCTTT.

Only a few counts were recorded for this clone. The rearrangement joins TRBV6-4 to TRBJ2-1; TRBD2 matches 7 bases. This CDR3 region has 14 residues. V lost 4 bases to trimming and J lost 4 bases; unmatched junction nucleotides: 4. Germline V lookup: CDR1 MRHNA, CDR2 SNTAGT. CDR3 DNA: TGTGCCAGCAGTGTGGAGCGGGGATACAATGAGCAGTTCTTC. It yields the protein CASSVERGYNEQFF.

The V and J genes are TRBV10-3 and TRBJ2-1; TRBD1 agrees at 10 bases. Trimming took 7 bases from V and 9 from J; bases not matched to a gene: 9. This CDR3 has 14 amino acids. Germline lookup yields CDR1 ENHRY and CDR2 SYGVKD. The CDR3 region is CAITPGQGFVEQFF. CDR3 sequence (DNA): TGTGCCATCACGCCGGGACAGGGGTTCGTTGAGCAGTTCTTC.

This clone has just a few counts. This chain's CDR3 is CASSQVDPANSPLHF. CDR3 sequence (DNA): TGCGCCAGCAGCCAAGTTGACCCCGCTAATTCACCCCTCCACTTT. V usage is TRBV4-1 and J usage is TRBJ1-6, with no clear D. This CDR3 has 15 residues. The germline V gene encodes CDR1 MGHRA and CDR2 YSYEKL. V gave up 1 base and J gave up 6 bases, with 10 bases separating them.

The rearrangement joins TRBV7-2 to TRBJ2-7; 15 nucleotides align to TRBD2. The CDR3 is 17 residues long. The V gene's germline CDR1 is SGHTA and CDR2 FQGNSA. With V trimmed by 5 bases and J by 5 bases, 10 bases remained unmatched. CDR3: CASSLSGTSGRSHEQYF. The CDR3 DNA follows: TGTGCCAGCAGCCTTTCCGGGACTAGCGGGAGGAGCCACGAGCAGTACTTC.

The gene calls are TRBV5-4 and TRBJ2-3, with D unclear. The CDR3 contains 16 residues. Germline values: CDR1 SGHNT, CDR2 YYREEE (reference sequence). V was pared by 5 bases and J by 2 bases, with 18 bases between. The CDR3 sequence is CASRPQSGYATDTQYF. Written as DNA, the CDR3 is TGTGCCAGCAGGCCTCAGTCTGGATATGCCACAGATACGCAGTATTTT.

This chain joins TRBV28 and TRBJ1-1; perhaps TRBD1 as D (5 bases). V was trimmed by 4 bases and J by 3 bases, leaving 12 bases between them. This CDR3 has 14 amino acids. CDR1 and CDR2 (germline): MDHEN, SYDVKM. The CDR3 spells CASSWGRTHTEAFF. CDR3 nucleotides: TGTGCCAGCAGTTGGGGGAGGACCCACACTGAAGCTTTCTTT.

V is TRBV27 and J is TRBJ1-5; D is possibly TRBD1 (6 bases). Germline loops: CDR1 MNHEY, CDR2 SMNVEV (reference sequence). Trimming took 6 bases from V and 1 from J, leaving 16 bases between them. The CDR3 covers 16 residues. CDR3 sequence reads: CASRDIQGGSNQPQHF. In nucleotides, the CDR3 is TGTGCCAGCAGGGACATACAGGGTGGCAGCAATCAGCCCCAGCATTTT.

The chain is built from TRBV27 and TRBJ2-1; D may be TRBD1 (6 bases). The CDR3 has 14 amino acids. V lost 4 bases, J lost 2 bases, and 9 bases lay in between. Germline V gives CDR1 MNHEY, CDR2 SMNVEV (reference sequence). The CDR3 coding sequence is TGTGCCAGCAGTTGGCAGGGGCCCTACAATGAGCAGTTCTTC. Translated: CASSWQGPYNEQFF.

Only a few counts were recorded for this clone. The chain recombines TRBV27 with TRBJ2-7, with D tentatively TRBD2 (5 bases). The CDR3 totals 14 residues. Germline CDR1 reads MNHEY; CDR2 reads SMNVEV (reference sequence). V was clipped by 0 bases and J by 3 bases, with 9 bases between them. The CDR3 reads CASSLSKSGYEQYF. CDR3 nucleotides: TGTGCCAGCAGTTTATCGAAAAGCGGCTACGAGCAGTACTTC.

This clone was detected many times. This chain links TRBV4-2 with TRBJ1-2; 8 bases match TRBD1. CDR3 length: 15 residues. In germline, CDR1 is LGHNA, CDR2 YNFKEQ. The junction had 10 bases not matched to a gene; V was cut back by 6 bases and J by 4 bases. CDR3 protein: CASRYTGTGGYGYTF. CDR3 nucleotides: TGTGCCAGCAGGTATACTGGGACAGGAGGCTATGGCTACACCTTC.

V and J are TRBV19 and TRBJ2-7; no clear D gene. V dropped 1 base and J dropped 1 base, with 11 bases sitting between them. Per germline, CDR1 LNHDA and CDR2 SQIVND (reference sequence). The CDR3 covers 15 residues. CDR3 DNA: TGTGCCAGTAGTATAGCCCTCTCCGGGTCCTACGAGCAGTACTTC. It yields the protein CASSIALSGSYEQYF.

The rearrangement joins TRBV5-1 to TRBJ2-7; D not certain. Trimming left V 0 bases short and J 2 bases short, with 9 bases between. The CDR3 is 14 amino acids. The germline CDR1 and CDR2 sequences are SGHRS and YFSETQ. The CDR3 protein is CASSLGAGPYEQYF. The CDR3 region has the DNA TGCGCCAGCAGCTTGGGAGCCGGCCCCTACGAGCAGTACTTC.

Many counts were recorded for this clone. The V and J genes are TRBV6-1 and TRBJ2-2; D unresolved. V was shortened by 2 bases and J by 4 bases, with 11 bases between the two germline ends. CDR1 and CDR2 (germline): MNHNS, SASEGT. There are 15 residues in the CDR3. The CDR3 DNA sequence: TGTGCCAGCAGTGAAATTGGGGTGTTCACCGGGGAGCTGTTTTTT. The encoded protein is CASSEIGVFTGELFF.

This clone showed up just a few times. The chain couples TRBV6-5 to TRBJ1-1, with D unresolved. The CDR3 is 13 amino acids. The ends were cut back, 2 bases at V and 1 base at J, with 5 bases in the middle. Germline V gene sequence: CDR1 MNHEY, CDR2 SVGAGI. CDR3 DNA sequence: TGTGCCAGCAGTTACGAGTGGAACACTGAAGCTTTCTTT. Translated: CASSYEWNTEAFF.

Regarding this clone: Just one base apart from a much larger clone, this may be a read error. V and J are TRBV2 and TRBJ2-2; unclear D gene. With 8 bases removed from V and 1 base from J, the gap between germline ends came to 2 bases. In germline, CDR1 is SNHLY, CDR2 FYNNEI. The CDR3 totals 11 residues. The CDR3 DNA is TGTGCCAGCCAGAACACCGGGGAGCTGTTTTTT. This sequence encodes CASQNTGELFF.

This chain uses TRBV25-1 with TRBJ1-3, with TRBD1 as a possible D gene (5 bases). V was clipped by 6 bases and J by 4 bases, with 16 bases between them. The CDR3 runs to 15 residues. Germline V gives CDR1 MGHDK, CDR2 SYGVNS. The CDR3 protein is CASRPEPRDGNTIYF. The DNA for the CDR3 is TGTGCCAGCAGGCCAGAACCCAGGGACGGAAACACCATATATTTT.

V gene TRBV30 combines with J gene TRBJ2-2; 8 bases line up with TRBD1. The CDR3 loop spans 13 amino acids. Germline V lookup: CDR1 GTSNPN, CDR2 SVGIG (reference sequence). The V segment lost 5 bases and the J segment 7 bases; nucleotides outside the gene matches: 6. The CDR3 region is CAWQGAWDGELFF. CDR3 DNA sequence: TGTGCCTGGCAGGGGGCATGGGACGGGGAGCTGTTTTTT.

This clone was seen more than once but under ten times. The DNA for the CDR3 is TGTGCCAGCGGTTCTAGACTAGCGGGAGTGTTCTACGAGCAGTACGTC. Translation: CASGSRLAGVFYEQYV. The gene calls are TRBV6-5 and TRBJ2-7, with 12 positions matching TRBD2. The ends lost 8 bases at V and 3 bases at J; junction bases unmatched: 11. Germline V CDR1 and CDR2: MNHEY, SVGAGI. The CDR3 has 16 residues.

The chain recombines TRBV14 with TRBJ2-3; tentatively, D is TRBD1 or TRBD2 (6 bases each). The CDR3 contains 15 residues. V was trimmed by 1 base and J by 2 bases, leaving 10 bases between them. Germline loops: CDR1 SGHDN, CDR2 FVKESK. The chain's CDR3 is CASSQVGGVTDTQYF. The CDR3 nucleotides read TGTGCCAGCAGCCAAGTCGGGGGCGTCACAGATACGCAGTATTTT.

The chain carries TRBV5-1 and TRBJ2-2; D is possibly TRBD1 (6 bases). V lost 3 bases and J lost 5, with 11 bases in between. The CDR3 is 14 amino acids. Germline CDR1 SGHRS, CDR2 YFSETQ. CDR3: CASSSGTGTGELFF. The CDR3 DNA sequence: TGCGCCAGCAGCTCCGGAACAGGGACCGGGGAGCTGTTTTTT.

V is TRBV27 and J is TRBJ1-5; D uncertain. The CDR3 sequence is 13 residues long. V dropped 3 bases and J dropped 1 base, with 4 bases sitting between them. Germline loops: CDR1 MNHEY, CDR2 SMNVEV (reference sequence). The CDR3 region is CASSFSSNQPQHF. CDR3 DNA sequence: TGTGCCAGCAGTTTTTCCAGCAATCAGCCCCAGCATTTT.

Notes on this clone: Given the absence of the conserved phenylalanine or tryptophan at the CDR3 end, a read error is likely. The DNA is omitted, as the CDR3 cannot be located on it reliably, and the CDR3 follows TCRdb's listing. The rearrangement joins TRBV7-6 to TRBJ2-6. Per germline, CDR1 SGHVS and CDR2 FNYEAQ. The CDR3 is 14 residues long, ends included. CDR3 protein: CASSAKHESHKVGP.

The chain has TRBV27 and TRBJ2-3, with TRBD2 matching over 7 bases. Germline CDR1 reads MNHEY; CDR2 reads SMNVEV (reference sequence). Unmatched junction bases numbered 4, after V lost 6 bases and J lost 1 base. The CDR3 has 14 residues. The CDR3 spells CASSVTSGTDTQYF. In DNA form, the CDR3 reads TGTGCCAGCAGCGTTACTAGCGGCACAGATACGCAGTATTTT.

A few counts support this clone. This chain joins TRBV5-4 and TRBJ2-5; 7 nucleotides match TRBD2. The CDR3 totals 14 residues. J lost 5 bases, V lost 4 bases, and 8 bases had no gene match. Germline-derived CDR1 and CDR2 are SGHNT and YYREEE (reference sequence). CDR3 loop: CASSPMTSRETQYF. CDR3 nucleotide sequence: TGTGCCAGCAGCCCGATGACTAGCAGGGAGACCCAGTACTTC.

This chain uses TRBV6-6 with TRBJ2-1; D ambiguous. V was cut by 9 bases and J by 5 bases, with 8 bases left in between. Germline-derived CDR1 and CDR2 are MNHNY and SVGAGI (reference sequence). The CDR3 has 11 amino acids. Written as DNA, the CDR3 is TGTGCCAGTGGTCCCGACAATGAGCAGTTCTTC. Amino acids: CASGPDNEQFF.

The chain recombines TRBV19 with TRBJ2-1; 8 bases agree with TRBD2. Germline CDR1 LNHDA, CDR2 SQIVND (reference sequence). With V trimmed by 0 bases and J by 10 bases, 8 bases remained unmatched. This CDR3 has 15 residues. The CDR3 sequence: CASSIDDGGAREQFF. CDR3 DNA sequence: TGTGCCAGTAGTATAGATGACGGGGGGGCTCGGGAGCAGTTCTTC.

CDR3 sequence (DNA): TGCGCCAGCAGCCCGCTTTCTAGCGGGGGGGGCGGGGATACGCAGTATTTT. It is translated as CASSPLSSGGGGDTQYF. The chain links TRBV5-1 to TRBJ2-3, with 12 bases identical to TRBD2. Per germline, CDR1 SGHRS and CDR2 YFSETQ. The CDR3 covers 17 residues. With V trimmed by 4 bases and J by 6 bases, 12 bases remained unmatched. Combining the CDR3 with reference TRBV5-1 and TRBJ2-3 gives the whole variable domain KAGVTQTPRYLIKTRGQQVTLSCSPISGHRSVSWYQQTPGQGLQFLFEYFSETQRNKGNFPGRFSGRQFSNSRSEMNVSTLELGDSALYLCASSPLSSGGGGDTQYFGPGTRLTVL.

The chain uses TRBV9 and TRBJ2-7; 8 positions agree with TRBD1. The CDR3 is 18 amino acids. In germline, CDR1 is SGDLS, CDR2 YYNGEE. Trimming removed 0 bases from V and 0 bases from J; junction bases left unmatched: 11. The CDR3 region has the DNA TGTGCCAGCAGCGTAGGGCTCCGGACAGGGAGTTTCTCCTACGAGCAGTACTTC. Translated: CASSVGLRTGSFSYEQYF.

The chain is built from TRBV28 and TRBJ1-6; 8 positions agree with TRBD1. The CDR3 is made up of 15 amino acids. V lost 5 bases, J lost 6 bases, and 6 bases stayed unmatched. CDR1 MDHEN and CDR2 SYDVKM come from the germline V gene. The CDR3 DNA reads TGTGCCAGCAGTCACTACAGGGGGAGTAATTCACCCCTCCACTTT. Translating it yields CASSHYRGSNSPLHF.